This section outlines one TCR beta chain sequence together with its context. TCRdb's copy holds only in-frame clones and misses some; the assay was immunoSEQ multiplex PCR. Here the sample spans roughly 180,000 clones, around 83% being singletons. The sample belongs to a study of blood T cell repertoires in COVID-19. Study as a whole: The study drew acute and convalescent COVID-19 samples from the United States, Italy and Spain. Sources were T cells, B-cell-depleted T cells, or PBMCs; the material itself was cDNA or gDNA.

The TCR was taken from a woman aged 55-69 years with acute or convalescent COVID-19. Sequencing input: peripheral blood.

CDR3 coding DNA: TGTGCCAGTAGTATAACGGGGTTCACTGAAGCTTTCTTT. Protein sequence: CASSITGFTEAFF. The chain carries TRBV19 and TRBJ1-1; D is uncertain. The germline V gene has CDR1 LNHDA and CDR2 SQIVND (reference sequence). The CDR3 loop spans 13 amino acids. The V and J ends lost 2 bases and 4 bases respectively, with 8 bases between them.